The 2 T cell receptor beta chains presented below share a single source sample, sequenced in a study of regulatory T cells in long-lasting Graves disease. Sequencing libraries for TCR beta were prepared with iRepertoire HTBI primers and Arm-PCR of CDR3 regions. TCRdb independently ran MiXCR on the multiplex PCR reads; one entry per CDR3 protein. The table has approximately 360,000 distinct CDR3 sequences, about 11% seen once. Noted time point: newly diagnosed GD, antithyroid drugs for less than 3 months. RNA isolated from PBMCs was used to make the TCR library. The data also belong to a second study, concerning T cells in Graves' hyperthyroidism and ophthalmopathy.

The starting material was peripheral blood mononuclear cells (PBMCs), obtained at new diagnosis, from a patient treated with antithyroid drugs. The receptor source for this set is a woman between 18 and 30 years old with Graves disease.

About this clonotype itself: This may come from a read error, since a much larger clone is one base off. The chain combines TRBV9 with TRBJ2-1; D uncertain. Germline values: CDR1 SGDLS, CDR2 YYNGEE. The CDR3 loop spans 12 amino acids. CDR3 protein: CTSSASYSEQFF. The CDR3 DNA sequence: TGTACCAGCAGCGCATCTTATAGTGAGCAGTTCTTC.

On this clonotype: A single base is all that separates this from a far larger clone, so a read error is likely. The chain links TRBV2 to TRBJ2-1; possibly TRBD2 for D (6 bases). CDR3 length: 15 residues. In germline, CDR1 is SNHLY, CDR2 FYNNEI. V lost 6 bases to trimming and J lost 6 bases, with 18 bases between them. The DNA for the CDR3 is TGTGCCAGCAGCAAACTAGCTCCAAGGAGCAATGAGCAGTTCTTC. It codes for CASSKLAPRSNEQFF.